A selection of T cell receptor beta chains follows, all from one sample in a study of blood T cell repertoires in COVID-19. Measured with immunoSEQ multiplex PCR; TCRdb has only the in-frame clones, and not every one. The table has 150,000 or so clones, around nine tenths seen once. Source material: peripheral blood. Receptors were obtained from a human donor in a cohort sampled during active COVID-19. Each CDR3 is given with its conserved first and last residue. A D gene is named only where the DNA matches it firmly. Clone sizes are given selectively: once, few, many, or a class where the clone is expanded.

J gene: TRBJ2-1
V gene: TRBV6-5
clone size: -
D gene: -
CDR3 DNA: TGTGCCAGCAGTTTCCGGGCCGGGCTAGCTCAAAATGAGCAGTTCTTC
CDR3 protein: CASSFRAGLAQNEQFF

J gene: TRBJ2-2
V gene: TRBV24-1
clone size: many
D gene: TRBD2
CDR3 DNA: TGTGCCACCAGTGGACCCAGCGGGGGGGCTTACACCGGGGAGCTGTTTTTT
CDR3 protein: CATSGPSGGAYTGELFF

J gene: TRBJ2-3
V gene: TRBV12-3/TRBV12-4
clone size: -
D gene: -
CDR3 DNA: TGTGCCAGCCGTCAGGCAGATACGCAGTATTTT
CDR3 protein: CASRQADTQYF

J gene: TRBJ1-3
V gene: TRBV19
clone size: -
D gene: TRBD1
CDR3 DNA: TGTGCCAGCGAAGATGACAGGGCTGGAAACACCATATATTTT
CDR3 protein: CASEDDRAGNTIYF

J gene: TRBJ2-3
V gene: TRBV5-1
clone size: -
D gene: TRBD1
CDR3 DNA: TGCGCCAGCAGCCCGGCGGGGACAGGGGGCCAGGAAACGCAGTATTTT
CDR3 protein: CASSPAGTGGQETQYF

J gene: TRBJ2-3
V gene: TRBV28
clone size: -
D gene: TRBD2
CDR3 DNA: TGTGCCAGCAGAACCGGGGGAGCGGGGACAGATACGCAGTATTTT
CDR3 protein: CASRTGGAGTDTQYF

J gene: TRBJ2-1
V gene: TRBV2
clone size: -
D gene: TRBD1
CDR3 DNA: TGTGCCAGCAGTCTCCAGGGGGCCGAAGGTACCTACAATGAGCAGTTCTTC
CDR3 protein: CASSLQGAEGTYNEQFF

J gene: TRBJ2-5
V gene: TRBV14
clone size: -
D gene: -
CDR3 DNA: TGTGCCAGCAGCCAAGCGGGGGTTGGAGAGACCCAGTACTTC
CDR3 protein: CASSQAGVGETQYF

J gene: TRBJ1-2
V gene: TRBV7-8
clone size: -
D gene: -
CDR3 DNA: TGTGCCAGCACCCCTCTCAGGGGTAGCTATGGCTACACCTTC
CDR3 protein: CASTPLRGSYGYTF

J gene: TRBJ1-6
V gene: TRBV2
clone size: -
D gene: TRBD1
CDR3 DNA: TGTGCCAGCAGTGTATCCGACAGGGTCGGCGGTAATTCACCCCTCCACTTT
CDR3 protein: CASSVSDRVGGNSPLHF

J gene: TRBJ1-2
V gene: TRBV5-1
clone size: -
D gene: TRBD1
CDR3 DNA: TGCGCCAGCAGCTTGAGACAGGGAACCTTGGCCAACTATGGCTACACCTTC
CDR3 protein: CASSLRQGTLANYGYTF

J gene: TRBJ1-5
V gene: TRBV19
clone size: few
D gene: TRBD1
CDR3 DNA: TGTGCCAGTAGTACTACAGGGGGTCAGCCCCAGCATTTT
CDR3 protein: CASSTTGGQPQHF

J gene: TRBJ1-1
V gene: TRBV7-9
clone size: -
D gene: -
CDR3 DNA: TGTGCCAGCAGCTCCTGGACAGCTGTGAACACTGAAGCTTTCTTT
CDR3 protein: CASSSWTAVNTEAFF